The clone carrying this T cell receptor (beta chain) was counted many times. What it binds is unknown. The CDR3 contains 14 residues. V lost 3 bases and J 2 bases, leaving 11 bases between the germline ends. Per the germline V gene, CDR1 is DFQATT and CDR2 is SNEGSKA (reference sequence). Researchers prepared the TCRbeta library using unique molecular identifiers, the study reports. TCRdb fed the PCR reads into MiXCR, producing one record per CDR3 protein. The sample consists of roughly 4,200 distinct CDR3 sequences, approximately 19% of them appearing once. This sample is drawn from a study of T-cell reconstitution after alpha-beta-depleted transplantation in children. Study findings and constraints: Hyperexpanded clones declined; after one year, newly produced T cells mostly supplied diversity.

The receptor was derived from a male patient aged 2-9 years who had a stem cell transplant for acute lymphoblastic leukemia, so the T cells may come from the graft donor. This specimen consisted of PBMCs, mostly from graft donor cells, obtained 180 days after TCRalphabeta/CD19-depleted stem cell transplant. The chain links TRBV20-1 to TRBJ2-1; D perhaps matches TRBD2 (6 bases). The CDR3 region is CSARVAGTYNEQFF. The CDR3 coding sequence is TGCAGTGCTAGGGTTGCGGGGACCTACAATGAGCAGTTCTTC.